Listed below are T cell receptor beta chains from one sample, sequenced in a study of identical twins. TCRdb called the 5' RACE reads again in MiXCR, with one record for every CDR3 protein. This table holds 350,000 to 600,000 distinct CDR3 sequences, more than 13% found once. The same specimen was also included in a second study, on yellow fever vaccine responses in identical twins.

The sequencing input was CD4+ T cells sorted from blood. The receptor set was obtained from a woman aged 18-29 years in good health. Each CDR3 is given with its conserved first and last residue. A D gene is named only where the DNA matches it firmly. For some rows the clone size is stated as once, few or many, or as a class when expanded; others skip it.

abundance,j_gene,d_gene,v_gene,CDR3nt,CDR3aa
few,TRBJ2-5,TRBD2,TRBV30,TGTGCCTGGACGTCAGCGGGAGGGCCCAGGGAGACCCAGTACTTC,CAWTSAGGPRETQYF
-,TRBJ2-5,-,TRBV7-2,TGTGCCAGCAGCGTCGTAGAGACCCAGTACTTC,CASSVVETQYF
many,TRBJ2-2,-,TRBV10-3,TGTGCCATCAGTGAGGGGCAAAACACCGGGGAGCTGTTTTTT,CAISEGQNTGELFF
few,TRBJ2-7,TRBD1,TRBV5-1,TGCGCCAGCAGCTTAAATCCGGGACAGGGGATTTACGAGCAGTACTTC,CASSLNPGQGIYEQYF
-,TRBJ2-3,-,TRBV7-7,TGTGCCGCAACCGGGGCAGATACGCAGTATTTT,CAATGADTQYF
-,TRBJ2-3,-,TRBV5-1,TGCGCCAGCAGCTTTGGCAGCCCATCCAGCACAGATACGCAGTATTTT,CASSFGSPSSTDTQYF
-,TRBJ2-7,TRBD2,TRBV12-3/TRBV12-4,TGTGCCAGCAGTTCCCTAACGGGGGGGGGAATGTACGAGCAGTACTTC,CASSSLTGGGMYEQYF
-,TRBJ2-2,-,TRBV7-2,TGTGCCAGCAGCCCCACACGAATCACCGGGGAGCTGTTTTTT,CASSPTRITGELFF
few,TRBJ2-2,-,TRBV28,TGTGCCAGCATACAGGGAAGTAGGACCGGGGAGCTGTTTTTT,CASIQGSRTGELFF
many,TRBJ2-7,-,TRBV29-1,TGCAGCGTTTACGACTATCCCCCGGGGGAGCAGTACTTC,CSVYDYPPGEQYF
-,TRBJ1-4,-,TRBV3-1,TGTGCCAGCAGTCGGGACGTGACAGGAGGGGTACGAGAAAAACTGTTTTTT,CASSRDVTGGVREKLFF
-,TRBJ2-2,TRBD1,TRBV18,TGTGCCAGCTCACCACAGGGGGCCACCGGGGAGCTGTTTTTT,CASSPQGATGELFF
-,TRBJ2-1,TRBD1,TRBV19,TGTGCCAGTAGTTCCCGGGACAGGGTTAGGGGTGAGCAGTTCTTC,CASSSRDRVRGEQFF
-,TRBJ1-1,-,TRBV29-1,TGCAGCGTGTGGACGTCCCCGAACACTGAAGCTTTCTTT,CSVWTSPNTEAFF
few,TRBJ2-3,-,TRBV7-6,TGTGCCAGCAGCTTAGGCTCCCTCGGGGCGCGCACAGATACGCAGTATTTT,CASSLGSLGARTDTQYF
-,TRBJ2-7,TRBD1,TRBV11-2,TGTGCCAGCAGCGCCAGAACCGGGACAGGGGGCAACGAGCAGTACTTC,CASSARTGTGGNEQYF
-,TRBJ2-1,TRBD2,TRBV5-5,TGTGCCAGCAGCCCCGACGGGGGGGGTGAGCAGTTCTTC,CASSPDGGGEQFF
-,TRBJ2-1,-,TRBV20-1,TGCAGTGCTAGTAGTTCAGGGCAGTTCTTC,CSASSSGQFF
-,TRBJ2-1,TRBD1,TRBV27,TGTGCCAGCAAATCCGGGACAGGGGGGTACAATGAGCAGTTCTTC,CASKSGTGGYNEQFF
few,TRBJ1-4,-,TRBV10-3,TGTGCCATCAGGGGCCAGAGGGGGGAAAAACTGTTTTTT,CAIRGQRGEKLFF
-,TRBJ2-1,-,TRBV5-6,TGTGCCAGCAGCCTTTATGGGGTGAGCTCCTACAATGAGCAGTTCTTC,CASSLYGVSSYNEQFF
-,TRBJ2-1,TRBD2,TRBV27,TGTGCCAGCAGTTTTCAGGGGTCGGGAGCGGGAGGGCCGTTGAATGAGCAGTTCTTC,CASSFQGSGAGGPLNEQFF
few,TRBJ2-1,-,TRBV24-1,TGTGCCACCAGTGATTCGGGACTTAGCGTAAATGAGCAGTTCTTC,CATSDSGLSVNEQFF
few,TRBJ1-2,-,TRBV27,TGTGCCAGCAGTTCCGACACCTTCTATGGCTACACCTTC,CASSSDTFYGYTF
-,TRBJ2-7,-,TRBV21-1,TGTGCCAGCAGCAAGAACAGTCCCTACGAGCAGTACTTC,CASSKNSPYEQYF
-,TRBJ1-6,-,TRBV5-1,TGCGCCAGCTCTCCCACGGGAAGTTCACCCCTCCACTTT,CASSPTGSSPLHF
few,TRBJ2-5,TRBD2,TRBV6-1,TGTGCCAGCAGCCTGCATGGACTAGCAGTAGAGACCCAGTACTTC,CASSLHGLAVETQYF
few,TRBJ1-4,-,TRBV18,TGTGCCAGCTCCCGCGGGACCCGAGAAAAACTGTTTTTT,CASSRGTREKLFF
many,TRBJ2-2,TRBD1,TRBV20-1,TGCAGTGCTAACAGGGGTAACACCGGGGAGCTGTTTTTT,CSANRGNTGELFF
many,TRBJ2-5,-,TRBV15,TGTGCCACCAGCAGAGACCTCCAAGAGACCCAGTACTTC,CATSRDLQETQYF
-,TRBJ1-1,-,TRBV7-2,TGTGCCAGCAGCTTAGTGGGAGGGGAAGTCAGCACTGAAGCTTTCTTT,CASSLVGGEVSTEAFF
-,TRBJ2-3,TRBD2,TRBV5-1,TGCGCCAGCAGCTTGGAGCCTAGCGGGGTGAGCACAGATACGCAGTATTTT,CASSLEPSGVSTDTQYF
few,TRBJ2-5,-,TRBV20-1,TGCAGTGCTAGCGATTTATACAGGACCCAGTACTTC,CSASDLYRTQYF
many,TRBJ2-4,-,TRBV15,TGTGCCACCAGCAGAGTGGCAGGGGCAGCCAAAAACATTCAGTACTTC,CATSRVAGAAKNIQYF
many,TRBJ2-1,TRBD2,TRBV2,TGTGCCAGCACCCGGACTAGCGGGGGGACCTACAATGAGCAGTTCTTC,CASTRTSGGTYNEQFF
-,TRBJ1-1,-,TRBV28,TGTGCCAGCAGCCAAGGGTCGGCTTTCTTT,CASSQGSAFF
few,TRBJ2-1,-,TRBV6-2/TRBV6-3,TGTGCCAGCTCCGGGATTGAGAACACCTACAATGAGCAGTTCTTC,CASSGIENTYNEQFF
few,TRBJ2-3,TRBD2,TRBV10-3,TGTGCCATCCGCGGGGGTAGCACAGATACGCAGTATTTT,CAIRGGSTDTQYF
-,TRBJ2-7,TRBD2,TRBV2,TGTGCCAGCAGTCTACGGACTAGCGGGAGGGACTCCTACGAGCAGTACTTC,CASSLRTSGRDSYEQYF
few,TRBJ2-7,TRBD2,TRBV15,TGTGCCACCAGCAGAGATTTAGCGGGAAGGGTCGAGCAGTACTTC,CATSRDLAGRVEQYF
few,TRBJ2-1,TRBD1,TRBV6-1,TGTGCCAGCAGTCCCGGGACAGGGTCCAATGAGCAGTTCTTC,CASSPGTGSNEQFF
few,TRBJ2-5,-,TRBV9,TGTGCCAGCAGCGTAGAAGTAGGGTCTTTTGGAGAGACCCAGTACTTC,CASSVEVGSFGETQYF
-,TRBJ2-2,-,TRBV30,TGTGCCTACAGGTTAAGAAGCACCGGGGAGCTGTTTTTT,CAYRLRSTGELFF
-,TRBJ2-3,-,TRBV4-2,TGTGCCAGCAGCCAAGCCCCCGGACTCTCAGATACGCAGTATTTT,CASSQAPGLSDTQYF
many,TRBJ2-1,-,TRBV10-3,TGTGCCATCAGCACGGCTACTGAGCAGTTCTTC,CAISTATEQFF
few,TRBJ2-4,-,TRBV12-3/TRBV12-4,TGTGCCAGCAGTTCATTGGACGGCCGAAAAAACATTCAGTACTTC,CASSSLDGRKNIQYF
-,TRBJ1-5,TRBD1,TRBV6-6,TGTGCCACCTTGACAGGGGCAAATCAGCCCCAGCATTTT,CATLTGANQPQHF
-,TRBJ2-3,TRBD2,TRBV2,TGTGCCAGCAGTGAAGCGCGAACTAGCGGGGGCCGGGGAGATACGCAGTATTTT,CASSEARTSGGRGDTQYF
few,TRBJ1-6,-,TRBV7-6,TGTGCCAGCAGCCCAACTGGACGGGGTGGGTCCTATAATTCACCCCTCCACTTT,CASSPTGRGGSYNSPLHF
-,TRBJ2-7,TRBD1,TRBV20-1,TGCAGTGCTAGAGCCGAGACAGGGGGAGGAAGCGAGCAGTACTTC,CSARAETGGGSEQYF
-,TRBJ2-1,-,TRBV7-8,TGTGCCAGCAGCTTAGTTATTAGCGACTCCTACAATGAGCAGTTCTTC,CASSLVISDSYNEQFF
-,TRBJ2-1,TRBD2,TRBV15,TGTGCCACCAGCAGAGGCCCGGGGGCGGGGGGACTCAATGAGCAGTTCTTC,CATSRGPGAGGLNEQFF
few,TRBJ1-2,-,TRBV28,TGTGCCAGCAGTTTATCGAAAACCCGACAGCACTATGGCTACACCTTC,CASSLSKTRQHYGYTF
few,TRBJ2-7,-,TRBV6-2/TRBV6-3,TGTGCCAGCAGTACCCCGGGACAACTCTACGAGCAGTACTTC,CASSTPGQLYEQYF